Listed below are T cell receptor beta chains from one sample, sequenced in a study of naive and memory T cell subsets. TCRdb recomputed calls from the UMI-ligation and nested PCR reads with MiXCR, one row per CDR3 protein. The table has some 150,000 distinct CDR3 sequences, about 15% seen once. The sample comprised naive CD4+ T cells from blood. These receptors came from a human donor in good health. Each CDR3 is given with its conserved first and last residue. The D gene is left open where the match is weak. Clone size is shown for a subset of rows, as once, few, many or a class of expanded clone.

>TRBV10-3|TRBJ2-7|few|NA
TGTGCCATCAGTGAGTCGTTTGGAGTAAGCGTCGAGCAGTACTTC
CAISESFGVSVEQYF
>TRBV3-1|TRBJ2-3|few|NA
TGTGCCAGCAGCCAAGAGGGCGGAGTGGGAGATACGCAGTATTTT
CASSQEGGVGDTQYF
>TRBV6-6|TRBJ2-5|few|TRBD2
TGTGCCAGCAGTTACACTAGCGGGAGCGGGGAGACCCAGTACTTC
CASSYTSGSGETQYF
>TRBV5-1|TRBJ2-3|NA|NA
TGCGCCAGCAGCTCACTCGACAGCACAGATACGCAGTATTTT
CASSSLDSTDTQYF
>TRBV9|TRBJ2-5|many|NA
TGTGCCAGCAGCGTAGGGGCAGGGTATCGACAAGAGACCCAGTACTTC
CASSVGAGYRQETQYF
>TRBV3-1|TRBJ2-3|NA|TRBD1
TGTGCCAGCAGCACCCGGGACAGGGGAACAGATACGCAGTATTTT
CASSTRDRGTDTQYF
>TRBV4-1|TRBJ1-4|many|NA
TGCGCCAGCAGCCGGGGGCAAGAAAAACTGTTTTTT
CASSRGQEKLFF
>TRBV11-3|TRBJ2-3|NA|TRBD2
TGTGCCAGCAGCCAGAGCCCCTTTAGCGGGCTGGGCGCAGATACGCAGTATTTT
CASSQSPFSGLGADTQYF
>TRBV3-1|TRBJ2-3|many|TRBD2
TGTGCCAGCAGCCAAGGAGGACTAGCGGGAGCTGGAGATACGCAGTATTTT
CASSQGGLAGAGDTQYF
>TRBV4-2|TRBJ2-3|NA|TRBD2
TGTGCCAGCAGCCAAGATCGTCTAGCGGGAGAGGCAGATACGCAGTATTTT
CASSQDRLAGEADTQYF
>TRBV28|TRBJ2-1|few|TRBD2
TGTGCCAGCAGTTTAACGCCGGGACTAGCGGGAGGGCCAATATATGGGGGTGAGCAGTTCTTC
CASSLTPGLAGGPIYGGEQFF